This is a list of T cell receptor beta chains from one sample in a study of blood T cell repertoires in COVID-19. The table came from immunoSEQ multiplex PCR; TCRdb's copy has only in-frame clones and leaves some out. Of over 85,000 clones detected, over 75% appear once; the ten largest clones hold 3.5% to 4.5%. Sample: peripheral blood. These receptor sequences come from a man aged 55 to 70 with acute or convalescent COVID-19. The CDR3 runs from the conserved cysteine through the conserved F or W.

TRBJ2-1 | TRBV19 | CASSMPGQGSYNEQFF
TRBJ1-6 | TRBV3-1/TRBV3-2 | CASSQGQGSSPLHF
TRBJ2-5 | TRBV5-1 | CASSLVVAGETQYF
TRBJ2-3 | TRBV27 | CASSPPMAGVGDTQYF
TRBJ2-5 | TRBV6-1 | CASSEGGTGGETQYF
TRBJ1-2 | TRBV7-6 | CASSLGGRGANYGYTF
TRBJ2-3 | TRBV6-6 | CASSLGTSGSVDTQYF
TRBJ1-2 | TRBV5-5 | CASSLDRRGRGPLGYTF
TRBJ2-7 | TRBV25-1 | CASRDRGGREQYF
TRBJ2-5 | TRBV12-3/TRBV12-4 | CASSPPAGETQYF
TRBJ2-3 | TRBV6-2/TRBV6-3 | CASSEGTSTDTQYF
TRBJ1-2 | TRBV7-8 | CASSSDRGGGYTF
TRBJ2-1 | TRBV10-2 | CASSNLVNEQFF
TRBJ2-5 | TRBV3-1/TRBV3-2 | CASSQDQSGGETQYF
TRBJ1-1 | TRBV5-1 | CASSSTGANTEAFF
TRBJ2-5 | TRBV15 | CATSKKDRGFGGPTQTQYF
TRBJ2-3 | TRBV18 | CASSPPLAGGLGTDTQYF
TRBJ2-1 | TRBV12-3/TRBV12-4 | CASSSGSYNEQFF
TRBJ2-1 | TRBV5-1 | CASSLPTGTYNEQFF
TRBJ2-1 | TRBV7-9 | CASSLVGGAVNEQFF
TRBJ2-1 | TRBV7-2 | CASSWGLAGGENEQFF
TRBJ2-5 | TRBV9 | CASASGGGGETQYF
TRBJ1-1 | TRBV12-3/TRBV12-4 | CASSLTRITEAFF
TRBJ2-1 | TRBV19 | CASSQGLAGYNEQFF
TRBJ1-2 | TRBV7-9 | CASSLAGEGGYGYTF
TRBJ1-3 | TRBV4-3 | CASSQQGVKRNTIYF
TRBJ1-3 | TRBV13 | CASSWTGTRGNTIYF
TRBJ2-5 | TRBV4-2 | CASSRGDPGLAGGAETQYF
TRBJ2-3 | TRBV5-1 | CASSRRQGSADTQYF
TRBJ2-3 | TRBV30 | CAVGSPSTDTQYF
TRBJ1-1 | TRBV9 | CASSVGMGIMNTEAFF
TRBJ1-6 | TRBV6-5 | CASRLTGTANSPLHF
TRBJ2-7 | TRBV7-9 | CASSFGQAYEQYF
TRBJ2-5 | TRBV2 | CASRLRTSGDSVNF
TRBJ1-2 | TRBV4-1 | CASSQQGAFYGYTF
TRBJ1-1 | TRBV11-2 | CASSLVRGSTEAFF
TRBJ2-2 | TRBV5-1 | CASSPPGQNTGELFF
TRBJ2-5 | TRBV24-1 | CATSRGGDQETQYF
TRBJ2-3 | TRBV5-6 | CASSSITSTDTQYF
TRBJ1-5 | TRBV6-5 | CASRGQGANNQPQHF
TRBJ2-3 | TRBV7-2 | CASSSRLAGDGDTQYF
TRBJ1-4 | TRBV6-1 | CASSESWQGVNEKLFF
TRBJ2-7 | TRBV21-1 | CASSKVLTSGTGEQYF
TRBJ2-7 | TRBV28 | CASSLPGLALTYEQYF
TRBJ2-3 | TRBV27 | CASSPRTLRDTDTQYF
TRBJ2-7 | TRBV6-5 | CASRPLAQRHEQYF
TRBJ2-1 | TRBV5-1 | CASSLKVTSGNEQFF
TRBJ1-2 | TRBV9 | CASSPTTGGTNYGYTF
TRBJ1-2 | TRBV19 | CASSIDLARASYGYTF
TRBJ1-1 | TRBV6-5 | CASSQNHVRTEAFF
TRBJ2-2 | TRBV4-2 | CASSQVGGFTGELFF
TRBJ1-5 | TRBV6-5 | CASIPGQGGQPQHF
TRBJ2-7 | TRBV6-5 | CASSLTGFEQYF
TRBJ2-3 | TRBV10-3 | CAISDSISAGTDTQYF
TRBJ2-3 | TRBV19 | CASSTARLAADTQYF
TRBJ2-5 | TRBV5-1 | CASSSLAALQETQYF
TRBJ2-1 | TRBV7-2 | CASSRRQGPFSYNEQFF
TRBJ2-5 | TRBV6-5 | CASSPLQGKETQYF
TRBJ1-5 | TRBV5-1 | CASSREGGVKQPQHF
TRBJ1-2 | TRBV7-8 | CASSSTPGVLAGYTF